A single sample gave rise to the 29 T cell receptor beta chains below, sequenced in a study of shared T cell receptors in the human thymus. Using immunoSEQ multiplex PCR, the repertoire was profiled, and TCRdb retains in-frame clones only, with some absent. This sample has some 720,000 clones, with 70% to 90% found just once. These data also formed part of another study, on human thymus T cells.

Sequencing used thymocytes. Receptor source: a boy under three years old with a congenital heart defect.

This chain uses TRBV27 with TRBJ2-7; 8 nucleotides match TRBD2. V was pared by 0 bases and J by 4 bases, with 5 bases of the junction left unmatched. Germline CDR1 and CDR2: MNHEY and SMNVEV (reference sequence). CDR3 length: 15 residues. CDR3 sequence: CASSLSPREGYEQYF. In DNA, the CDR3 is TGTGCCAGCAGTTTATCACCTCGGGAGGGGTACGAGCAGTACTTC.

This clone showed up just once. The chain recombines TRBV27 with TRBJ1-4; the match to TRBD1 covers 8 bases. Unmatched junction bases numbered 6, after V lost 2 bases and J lost 7 bases. The CDR3 totals 15 residues. Germline V gene lookup returns CDR1 MNHEY and CDR2 SMNVEV (reference sequence). In nucleotides, the CDR3 is TGTGCCAGCAGTTTAATTGGACAGGGAGGTGAAAAACTGTTTTTT. This encodes CASSLIGQGGEKLFF. Full variable domain (missing parts from reference TRBV27 and TRBJ1-4): EAQVTQNPRYLITVTGKKLTVTCSQNMNHEYMSWYRQDPGLGLRQIYYSMNVEVTDKGDVPEGYKVSRKEKRNFPLILESPSPNQTSLYFCASSLIGQGGEKLFFGSGTQLSVL.

The chain has TRBV28 and TRBJ1-5; TRBD1 aligns across 7 bases. V shed 6 bases and J 7 bases; nucleotides not matched to a gene: 9. Germline lookup yields CDR1 MDHEN and CDR2 SYDVKM. The CDR3 covers 14 residues. The CDR3 loop is CASRHRGAGQPQHF. Written as DNA, the CDR3 is TGTGCCAGCAGGCACAGGGGCGCCGGGCAGCCCCAGCATTTT.

The chain carries TRBV6-5 and TRBJ2-7, with 11 bases aligning to TRBD1. Germline trimming cut 2 bases from V and 5 bases from J; bases unmatched to any gene: 5. CDR3 length equals 15 residues. Per germline, CDR1 MNHEY and CDR2 SVGAGI. CDR3 residues: CASSYRTGGKDEQYF. In DNA form, the CDR3 reads TGTGCCAGCAGTTACCGGACAGGGGGCAAGGACGAGCAGTACTTC.

V and J are TRBV6-6 and TRBJ1-3, with 7 nucleotides matching TRBD1. Trimming removed 2 bases from V and 6 bases from J; junction bases left unmatched: 4. CDR3 size: 14 residues. Germline assignment: CDR1 MNHNY and CDR2 SVGAGI (reference sequence). The CDR3 DNA follows: TGTGCCAGCAGTTACACGGGACAGCAAAACACCATATATTTT. Protein sequence: CASSYTGQQNTIYF.

This clone was seen only once. The chain recombines TRBV28 with TRBJ1-5; D not resolved. Germline V gene sequence: CDR1 MDHEN, CDR2 SYDVKM. This CDR3 comprises 13 residues. Trimming removed 7 bases from V and 5 bases from J, with 12 bases in between. CDR3 protein: CASTYLRDQPQHF. The CDR3 DNA follows: TGTGCCAGCACCTACCTCCGGGATCAGCCCCAGCATTTT.

V gene TRBV29-1 combines with J gene TRBJ2-3; D is possibly TRBD2 (6 bases). The CDR3 totals 15 residues. Germline lookup yields CDR1 SQVTM and CDR2 ANQGSEA. V was cut by 1 base and J by 1 base, with 12 bases left in between. The DNA for the CDR3 is TGCAGCGTTGAAGTGAGTCCTAGCGGCACAGATACGCAGTATTTT. It yields the protein CSVEVSPSGTDTQYF.

This sequence joins TRBV5-1 and TRBJ2-3; TRBD2 matches 7 bases. From germline, CDR1 is SGHRS and CDR2 YFSETQ. The CDR3 contains 16 residues. J was trimmed by 5 bases and V by 4 bases; bases with no gene match: 13. In DNA form, the CDR3 reads TGCGCCAGCAGCCATTTAGCGGGTCCTGGCAAAGATACGCAGTATTTT. It encodes CASSHLAGPGKDTQYF.

The rearrangement links TRBV19 to TRBJ2-3, with a possible D match to TRBD1 (5 bases). CDR3 size: 17 residues. Trimming removed 11 bases at V and 1 base at J, with 25 bases between. Germline V gene lookup returns CDR1 LNHDA and CDR2 SQIVND (reference sequence). DNA for the CDR3: TGTGCCTGTGGGCTGTACAGGTCCCAAAGGGGCACAGATACGCAGTATTTT. Translation: CACGLYRSQRGTDTQYF.

The CDR3 region is CASSWGTGAHEQYF. The DNA for the CDR3 is TGTGCCAGCAGCTGGGGGACAGGGGCCCACGAGCAGTACTTC. J is TRBJ2-7 and V is TRBV5-6; 10 bases align to TRBD1. V lost 3 bases, J lost 5 bases, and 5 bases stayed unmatched. The CDR3 totals 14 residues. Looked up from germline, CDR1 is SGHDT and CDR2 is YYEEEE.

This clone was found a few times. The chain uses TRBV6-6 and TRBJ2-6; D gene ambiguous. V lost 0 bases to trimming and J lost 2 bases, with 5 bases between them. Germline values: CDR1 MNHNY, CDR2 SVGAGI (reference sequence). The length of the CDR3 is 15 residues. The CDR3 protein is CASSYSLPGANVLTF. Here the CDR3 DNA reads TGTGCCAGCAGTTACTCCCTACCTGGGGCCAACGTCCTGACTTTC.

The CDR3 spells CATSGRRYEQYF. The CDR3 DNA is TGTGCCACCAGTGGTCGGAGATACGAGCAGTACTTC. This chain connects TRBV15 to TRBJ2-7; no clear D. This CDR3 is built from 12 residues. V shed 6 bases and J shed 4 bases, with 10 bases lying between them. Germline loops: CDR1 LNHNV, CDR2 YYDKDF (reference sequence). The full variable domain, with the rest looked up from reference TRBV15 and TRBJ2-7, is DAMVIQNPRYQVTQFGKPVTLSCSQTLNHNVMYWYQQKSSQAPKLLFHYYDKDFNNEADTPDNFQSRRPNTSFCFLDIRSPGLGDTAMYLCATSGRRYEQYFGPGTRLTVT.

The J gene is TRBJ2-5, the V gene TRBV5-6; TRBD2 matches at 9 bases. Judging by the DNA end, TRBJ2-7 fits better; the J call may be wrong. Germline V gene sequence: CDR1 SGHDT, CDR2 YYEEEE. This CDR3 has 16 residues. The CDR3 coding sequence is TGTGCCAGCAGCTTGCATAGTCTAGCGGGATTCTACGAGCAGTACTTC. Its protein product is CASSLHSLAGFYEQYF.

This chain uses TRBV11-2 with TRBJ2-7; possibly TRBD2 for D (5 bases). V was shortened by 1 base and J by 4 bases, with 14 bases between the two germline ends. The CDR3 extends over 15 amino acids. CDR1 is SGHAT and CDR2 is FQNNGV in the germline V gene. Written as DNA, the CDR3 is TGTGCCAGCAGCTTAGCGTATCCGGGGTCATACGAGCAGTACTTC. This sequence encodes CASSLAYPGSYEQYF.

This rearrangement joins TRBV4-1 to TRBJ1-5; D is unclear. V was trimmed by 0 bases and J by 2 bases, leaving 11 bases between them. The CDR3 extends over 16 amino acids. Germline CDR1 and CDR2: MGHRA and YSYEKL. CDR3 amino acids: CASSQESIPGNQPQHF. CDR3 sequence (DNA): TGCGCCAGCAGCCAAGAAAGTATCCCAGGCAATCAGCCCCAGCATTTT.

The gene calls are TRBV28 and TRBJ2-7, with 12 bases aligning to TRBD1. CDR3 length: 18 residues. The germline CDR1 and CDR2 sequences are MDHEN and SYDVKM. With 6 bases clipped from V and 3 bases from J, the junction kept 15 bases outside the gene matches. The CDR3 loop reads CASSRDHFRDRGHYEQYF. CDR3 in DNA: TGTGCCAGCAGCCGGGATCACTTCCGGGACAGGGGGCACTACGAGCAGTACTTC.

In its sample, this clone was seen once. The chain is built from TRBV5-4 and TRBJ2-5; 10 nucleotides match TRBD1. Germline values: CDR1 SGHNT, CDR2 YYREEE (reference sequence). This CDR3 spans 15 amino acids. V lost 1 base to trimming and J lost 3 bases; unmatched junction nucleotides: 3. CDR3 nucleotides: TGTGCCAGCAGCTTGAGGACAGGGGGGAAAGAGACCCAGTACTTC. This sequence encodes CASSLRTGGKETQYF.

This clone was detected a few times. V is TRBV19 and J is TRBJ2-7, with unresolved D. The CDR3 sequence is 15 residues long. Germline assignment: CDR1 LNHDA and CDR2 SQIVND (reference sequence). With 0 bases removed from V and 2 bases from J, the gap between germline ends came to 11 bases. CDR3 protein: CASSIDGHAAYEQYF. The DNA of the CDR3 is TGTGCCAGTAGTATAGATGGCCATGCCGCCTACGAGCAGTACTTC.

This sequence joins TRBV18 and TRBJ2-5, with 7 bases that match TRBD2. The CDR3 consists of 17 residues. CDR1 is KGHSH and CDR2 is LQKENI in the germline V gene. The ends lost 0 bases at V and 5 bases at J; junction bases unmatched: 12. Written as DNA, the CDR3 is TGTGCCAGCTCACCACCAAGGGCGGGAGCACCGAGGGAGACCCAGTACTTC. Translated: CASSPPRAGAPRETQYF. Looking up the rest from reference TRBV18 and TRBJ2-5 gives the full variable domain: NAGVMQNPRHLVRRRGQEARLRCSPMKGHSHVYWYRQLPEEGLKFMVYLQKENIIDESGMPKERFSAEFPKEGPSILRIQQVVRGDSAAYFCASSPPRAGAPRETQYFGPGTRLLVL.

This chain links TRBV28 with TRBJ2-7, with 10 bases lining up with TRBD2. Germline V gives CDR1 MDHEN, CDR2 SYDVKM. V trimming: 4 bases; J trimming: 0 bases; junction bases outside the gene matches: 18. This CDR3 is 20 amino acids long. Here the CDR3 reads CASSSTPAMPSGGLSYEQYF. CDR3 nucleotides: TGTGCCAGCAGTTCGACTCCTGCCATGCCTAGCGGGGGCCTCTCCTACGAGCAGTACTTC.

V usage is TRBV2 and J usage is TRBJ1-1; TRBD1 is a possible D gene (6 bases). This CDR3 spans 14 amino acids. The germline V and J ends were trimmed by 3 bases and 4 bases, with 12 bases remaining between them. Germline V gene lookup returns CDR1 SNHLY and CDR2 FYNNEI. CDR3 DNA: TGTGCCAGCAGTGAGACAGGCCCGGGCACTGAAGCTTTCTTT. It specifies CASSETGPGTEAFF. The full variable domain, its missing parts supplied by reference TRBV2 and TRBJ1-1, is EPEVTQTPSHQVTQMGQEVILRCVPISNHLYFYWYRQILGQKVEFLVSFYNNEISEKSEIFDDQFSVERPDGSNFTLKIRSTKLEDSAMYFCASSETGPGTEAFFGQGTRLTVV.

Only a few counts were recorded for this clone. The chain links TRBV19 to TRBJ1-4, with D unclear. Trimming took 7 bases from V and 3 from J, leaving 18 bases between them. The CDR3 has 16 residues. CDR1 is LNHDA, CDR2 SQIVND, per germline (reference sequence). CDR3 region: CASKGSCGQSNEKLFF. CDR3 nucleotides: TGTGCCAGTAAGGGATCCTGCGGGCAGTCTAATGAAAAACTGTTTTTT. The complete variable domain, with remaining parts taken from reference TRBV19 and TRBJ1-4, reads DGGITQSPKYLFRKEGQNVTLSCEQNLNHDAMYWYRQDPGQGLRLIYYSQIVNDFQKGDIAEGYSVSREKKESFPLTVTSAQKNPTAFYLCASKGSCGQSNEKLFFGSGTQLSVL.

V is TRBV6-5 and J is TRBJ2-7, with TRBD2 matching 10 bases. This CDR3 is 14 amino acids long. V was clipped by 6 bases and J by 2 bases; unmatched bases: 4. The germline gives CDR1 MNHEY, CDR2 SVGAGI. The CDR3 spells CASRPGTSAYEQYF. In nucleotides, the CDR3 is TGTGCCAGCAGACCCGGGACTAGCGCCTACGAGCAGTACTTC.

CDR3 sequence (DNA): TGTGCCAGCTCACCCTTACAGGTCGGGGGTAGAAACACCATATATTTT. The encoded protein is CASSPLQVGGRNTIYF. The chain uses TRBV18 and TRBJ1-3, with D possibly TRBD1 on 5 matching bases. V was cut by 3 bases and J by 5 bases, with 17 bases left in between. Germline values: CDR1 KGHSH, CDR2 LQKENI. This CDR3 is 16 amino acids long.

This clone was counted a single time. This rearrangement joins TRBV6-6 to TRBJ2-7; weak D call: TRBD2 (7 bases). The CDR3 covers 15 residues. The V and J ends lost 0 bases and 5 bases respectively, with 14 bases between them. Germline lookup yields CDR1 MNHNY and CDR2 SVGAGI (reference sequence). The CDR3 is CASSYSTRGAHEQYF. DNA for the CDR3: TGTGCCAGCAGTTACTCGACACGGGGGGCCCACGAGCAGTACTTC.

CDR3 DNA sequence: TGCGCCAGCACCGAAGGAGGCCGGTACTCCTACAATGAGCAGTTCTTC. Its protein product is CASTEGGRYSYNEQFF. The chain uses TRBV10-1 and TRBJ2-1; the D gene is possibly TRBD2 (5 bases). In germline, CDR1 is WNHNN, CDR2 SYGVQD (reference sequence). This CDR3 contains 16 residues. Trimming took 7 bases from V and 0 from J, leaving 16 bases between them.

The chain couples TRBV5-6 to TRBJ1-5; D unclear. V was clipped by 2 bases and J by 5 bases, with 14 bases between them. Per germline, CDR1 SGHDT and CDR2 YYEEEE. This CDR3 is built from 15 residues. The chain's CDR3 is CASSFQQAPHQPQHF. In DNA form, the CDR3 reads TGTGCCAGCAGCTTTCAGCAGGCCCCCCATCAGCCCCAGCATTTT.

The chain employs TRBV27 and TRBJ2-7; 10 positions match TRBD2. The J segment lost 0 bases and the V segment lost 0 bases, leaving 2 bases of the junction unmatched. The CDR3 covers 16 residues. From germline, CDR1 is MNHEY and CDR2 SMNVEV (reference sequence). The CDR3 DNA is TGTGCCAGCAGTTTATCGCTAGCGGGGGACTCCTACGAGCAGTACTTC. This translates into CASSLSLAGDSYEQYF.

The gene calls are TRBV2 and TRBJ2-7, with 10 bases aligning to TRBD1. The length of the CDR3 is 16 residues. Germline CDR1 is SNHLY and CDR2 is FYNNEI. The J segment lost 1 base and the V segment lost 1 base, leaving 4 bases of the junction unmatched. This CDR3 reads CASSEGSGQGSYEQYF. The DNA for the CDR3 is TGTGCCAGCAGTGAAGGTTCGGGACAGGGGTCCTACGAGCAGTACTTC.